The 29 T cell receptor beta chains presented below share a single source sample, sequenced in a study of cytotoxic CD8 clonotypes in ibrutinib-treated CLL. Produced via immunoSEQ multiplex PCR; TCRdb's table is partial and in-frame only. Of about 44,000 clones in the sample, over 60% were seen once. Source: PBMCs, taken after 12 months of ibrutinib treatment. The receptors shown here come from a human donor with chronic lymphocytic leukemia.

This clone was counted only a few times. The gene calls are TRBV2 and TRBJ2-3, with TRBD2 as a possible D gene (7 bases). Germline V lookup: CDR1 SNHLY, CDR2 FYNNEI. Deletions cut 6 bases from V and 1 base from J, with 23 bases between. This CDR3 is built from 18 residues. The CDR3 spells CASSRNLGGGEGTDTQYF. For the CDR3, the DNA is TGTGCCAGCAGCCGGAACCTAGGGGGGGGCGAGGGCACAGATACGCAGTATTTT.

This chain joins TRBV4-3 and TRBJ2-7; 7 nucleotides agree with TRBD1. The CDR3 totals 13 residues. The trim removed 0 bases at V and 4 bases at J, leaving 0 bases unmatched. CDR1 and CDR2 (germline): LGHNA, YSLEER. CDR3 residues: CASSQDRGYEQYF. As DNA, the CDR3 is TGCGCCAGCAGCCAAGACAGGGGGTACGAGCAGTACTTC.

The chain recombines TRBV5-1 with TRBJ2-4; 9 bases agree with TRBD1. J gave up 6 bases and V 0 bases, and 1 base lay outside the gene matches. CDR3 length: 14 amino acids. Germline lookup yields CDR1 SGHRS and CDR2 YFSETQ. The CDR3 protein is CASSLEGQGNIQYF. In DNA form, the CDR3 reads TGCGCCAGCAGCTTGGAGGGACAGGGAAACATTCAGTACTTC.

The chain joins TRBV29-1 to TRBJ2-3; the match to TRBD1 covers 11 bases. CDR3 size: 12 residues. Germline V lookup: CDR1 SQVTM, CDR2 ANQGSEA. The V and J ends lost 1 base and 12 bases, in that order; junction bases with no gene match: 3. CDR3 DNA: TGCAGCGTTGAAGTGGGACAGGGGGTCCAGTATTTT. Translation gives CSVEVGQGVQYF.

V usage is TRBV4-1 and J usage is TRBJ1-1; tentatively, D is TRBD1 (6 bases). CDR1 and CDR2 (germline): MGHRA, YSYEKL. The CDR3 runs to 16 residues. V lost 2 bases, J lost 2 bases, and 15 bases lay in between. CDR3 sequence: CASSQRLQGKNTEAFF. The CDR3 DNA follows: TGCGCCAGCAGCCAAAGACTCCAGGGGAAAAACACTGAAGCTTTCTTT.

The chain is built from TRBV2 and TRBJ2-2; D is unclear. Looked up from germline, CDR1 is SNHLY and CDR2 is FYNNEI. This CDR3 has 12 residues. The V end lost 0 bases, the J end lost 13 bases, and 9 bases lay between the germline ends. CDR3 loop: CASSEASRTLFF. The CDR3 region has the DNA TGTGCCAGCAGTGAAGCGTCAAGAACGCTGTTTTTT.

This sequence joins TRBV7-2 and TRBJ2-7, with 7 bases lining up with TRBD2. Per the germline V gene, CDR1 is SGHTA and CDR2 is FQGNSA. The CDR3 runs to 14 residues. V shed 1 base and J 5 bases; nucleotides not matched to a gene: 5. The CDR3 protein is CASSLVASGDEQYF. Here the CDR3 DNA reads TGTGCCAGCAGCTTAGTTGCTAGCGGCGACGAGCAGTACTTC.

This chain connects TRBV2 to TRBJ2-1, with 10 nucleotides matching TRBD2. This CDR3 is 14 amino acids long. V gave up 10 bases and J gave up 8 bases; unmatched junction bases: 11. The V gene's germline CDR1 is SNHLY and CDR2 FYNNEI. The CDR3 region is CATQREGLLDEQFF. DNA of the CDR3: TGTGCCACACAGCGGGAGGGCCTTTTGGATGAGCAGTTCTTC.

The sample holds a few counts of this clone. The chain employs TRBV30 and TRBJ1-1; D is unclear. From germline, CDR1 is GTSNPN and CDR2 SVGIG (reference sequence). The V end was cut by 3 bases, the J end by 8 bases, with 13 bases between. This CDR3 is 12 amino acids long. The CDR3 DNA is TGTGCCTGGAGGAAAGGGAGCACCGAAGCTTTCTTT. Its translation: CAWRKGSTEAFF.

The chain uses TRBV5-4 and TRBJ2-3; TRBD1 might be the D (6 bases). Germline CDR1 reads SGHNT; CDR2 reads YYREEE (reference sequence). The CDR3 has 13 amino acids. V shed 8 bases and J shed 1 base, with 11 bases lying between them. The DNA for the CDR3 is TGTGCCAGTACTAGACAGGGCACAGATACGCAGTATTTT. Protein sequence: CASTRQGTDTQYF.

In its sample, this clone was seen a few times. The rearrangement uses TRBV15 and TRBJ2-3; D not resolved. CDR1 and CDR2 (germline): LNHNV, YYDKDF (reference sequence). The V end lost 5 bases, the J end lost 0 bases, and 6 bases lay between the germline ends. The CDR3 contains 13 residues. CDR3 DNA: TGTGCCACCAGCGCCCGAAGCACAGATACGCAGTATTTT. It is translated as CATSARSTDTQYF.

This clone appeared once. The J gene is TRBJ2-3, the V gene TRBV5-6; 11 nucleotides align to TRBD2. V trimming: 4 bases; J trimming: 3 bases; junction bases outside the gene matches: 7. CDR1 SGHDT and CDR2 YYEEEE come from the germline V gene. This CDR3 is built from 16 residues. CDR3: CASSLTSGANTDTQYF. As DNA, the CDR3 is TGTGCCAGCAGCCTGACTAGCGGGGCTAATACAGATACGCAGTATTTT.

The V gene is TRBV14, the J gene TRBJ1-2; D gene ambiguous. Germline V gene lookup returns CDR1 SGHDN and CDR2 FVKESK. V was trimmed by 6 bases and J by 4 bases, leaving 18 bases between them. The CDR3 is 15 residues long. The DNA for the CDR3 is TGTGCCAGCAGTTACTCCGGCCCCACTAGCTATGGCTACACCTTC. It specifies CASSYSGPTSYGYTF.

This chain uses TRBV5-5 with TRBJ2-7; D is possibly TRBD1 (6 bases). The CDR3 is 15 amino acids. V was trimmed by 4 bases and J by 2 bases, leaving 16 bases between them. Germline assignment: CDR1 SGHKS and CDR2 YYEKEE (reference sequence). The CDR3 region has the DNA TGTGCCAGCAGCCCAGGGGCGGCGATTACCTACGAGCAGTACTTC. The encoded protein is CASSPGAAITYEQYF.

With respect to this clone: The same CDR3 is also encoded by other DNA sequences in this sample. The V call is TRBV28, the J call TRBJ2-3; no firm D call. The CDR3 contains 14 residues. CDR1 and CDR2 (germline): MDHEN, SYDVKM. V was shortened by 5 bases and J by 2 bases, with 11 bases between the two germline ends. The CDR3 coding sequence is TGTGCCAGCAGTCCCGGTGGGCCCACAGATACGCAGTATTTT. Its protein is CASSPGGPTDTQYF.

The CDR3 loop is CSVVLERTNYGYTF. In nucleotides, the CDR3 is TGCAGCGTTGTCCTAGAACGGACTAACTATGGCTACACCTTC. The V gene is TRBV29-1, the J gene TRBJ1-2; D is uncertain. The ends were cut back, 4 bases at V and 0 bases at J, with 12 bases in the middle. The CDR3 sequence is 14 residues long. CDR1 is SQVTM and CDR2 is ANQGSEA in the germline V gene.

The rearrangement uses TRBV9 and TRBJ2-1; the match to TRBD2 covers 10 bases. V shed 1 base, J shed 5 bases, and the junction held 3 bases outside the gene matches. There are 15 residues in the CDR3. Germline CDR1 is SGDLS and CDR2 is YYNGEE. CDR3 DNA: TGTGCCAGCAGCGTATTAGCGGGAGGCCACAATGAGCAGTTCTTC. Translated: CASSVLAGGHNEQFF.

This chain joins TRBV28 and TRBJ1-1; no reliable D call. CDR3 size: 14 residues. The germline gives CDR1 MDHEN, CDR2 SYDVKM. Trimming removed 4 bases from V and 4 bases from J, with 13 bases in between. CDR3 amino acids: CASSSPGVATEAFF. For the CDR3, the DNA is TGTGCCAGCAGTTCACCCGGGGTCGCCACTGAAGCTTTCTTT. Supplemented by reference TRBV28 and TRBJ1-1, the full variable domain reads DVKVTQSSRYLVKRTGEKVFLECVQDMDHENMFWYRQDPGLGLRLIYFSYDVKMKEKGDIPEGYSVSREKKERFSLILESASTNQTSMYLCASSSPGVATEAFFGQGTRLTVV.

This clone came up a few times. The rearrangement joins TRBV28 to TRBJ1-5; 7 bases line up with TRBD1. With V trimmed by 3 bases and J by 6 bases, 8 bases remained unmatched. Germline V gene sequence: CDR1 MDHEN, CDR2 SYDVKM. The CDR3 consists of 15 residues. This CDR3 is CASSFRQGSVQPQHF. CDR3 bases: TGTGCCAGCAGTTTCAGACAGGGTTCGGTTCAGCCCCAGCATTTT.

The rearrangement links TRBV27 to TRBJ1-1, with 8 bases fitting TRBD1. The CDR3 consists of 16 residues. From germline, CDR1 is MNHEY and CDR2 SMNVEV (reference sequence). Unmatched junction bases numbered 14, after V lost 5 bases and J lost 6 bases. The chain's CDR3 is CASSPRGRSVRAEAFF. Here the CDR3 DNA reads TGTGCCAGCAGTCCCAGGGGGCGTTCGGTGAGGGCTGAAGCTTTCTTT.

The V call is TRBV6-5, the J call TRBJ1-2; maybe TRBD1 (5 bases). Trimming stripped 0 bases from V and 2 bases from J, with 10 bases between. Germline values: CDR1 MNHEY, CDR2 SVGAGI. The length of the CDR3 is 15 residues. CDR3 residues: CASSYSGGVNYGYTF. CDR3 DNA sequence: TGTGCCAGCAGTTACTCGGGGGGGGTAAACTATGGCTACACCTTC.

The chain joins TRBV29-1 to TRBJ2-5, with 14 positions matching TRBD2. The CDR3 sequence is 13 residues long. Germline-derived CDR1 and CDR2 are SQVTM and ANQGSEA. V dropped 7 bases and J dropped 5; count of bases not matched to a gene: 3. CDR3 DNA sequence: TGCAGCGCCGGGACTAGCGGGAGCGAGACCCAGTACTTC. Amino acids: CSAGTSGSETQYF.

The genes are TRBV19 and TRBJ2-4; maybe TRBD1 (6 bases). With 1 base removed from V and 0 bases from J, the gap between germline ends came to 16 bases. Germline V gives CDR1 LNHDA, CDR2 SQIVND (reference sequence). CDR3 size: 18 residues. CDR3: CASSIGGGRGLAKNIQYF. In nucleotides, the CDR3 is TGTGCCAGTAGTATAGGGGGCGGCAGGGGTCTAGCCAAAAACATTCAGTACTTC.

J is TRBJ2-7 and V is TRBV6-5; a weak D match, TRBD1 (6 bases). V was trimmed by 6 bases and J by 7 bases, leaving 16 bases between them. The CDR3 sequence is 13 residues long. CDR1 MNHEY and CDR2 SVGAGI come from the germline V gene. CDR3 residues: CASRRTAGREQYF. DNA for the CDR3: TGTGCCAGCAGAAGGACAGCTGGTCGGGAGCAGTACTTC.

The chain's CDR3 is CASSPGTGYKNEQFF. The CDR3 nucleotides read TGTGCCAGCAGCCCCGGGACAGGGTACAAGAATGAGCAGTTCTTC. The J gene is TRBJ2-1, the V gene TRBV7-9, with 9 bases lining up with TRBD1. The length of the CDR3 is 15 residues. V shed 5 bases, J shed 7 bases, and the junction held 9 bases outside the gene matches. Germline-derived CDR1 and CDR2 are SEHNR and FQNEAQ (reference sequence). The full variable domain, completed using reference TRBV7-9 and TRBJ2-1, is DTGVSQNPRHKITKRGQNVTFRCDPISEHNRLYWYRQTLGQGPEFLTYFQNEAQLEKSRLLSDRFSAERPKGSFSTLEIQRTEQGDSAMYLCASSPGTGYKNEQFFGPGTRLTVL.

CDR3 nucleotide sequence: TGTGCCAGCAAATTGCCCAATCAGCCCCAGCATTTT. Its translation: CASKLPNQPQHF. This sequence joins TRBV27 and TRBJ1-5; the D is unclear. The germline V gene has CDR1 MNHEY and CDR2 SMNVEV (reference sequence). This CDR3 region has 12 residues. V dropped 7 bases and J dropped 3 bases, with 7 bases sitting between them.

This clone was counted once. The chain links TRBV4-1 to TRBJ2-3; D unclear. The V gene's germline CDR1 is MGHRA and CDR2 YSYEKL. The CDR3 covers 14 residues. The ends were cut back, 1 base at V and 0 bases at J, with 5 bases in the middle. The CDR3 sequence is CASSQAASTDTQYF. For the CDR3, the DNA is TGCGCCAGCAGCCAAGCGGCTAGCACAGATACGCAGTATTTT.

The chain is built from TRBV10-1 and TRBJ2-2; D is perhaps TRBD1 (5 bases). The germline gives CDR1 WNHNN, CDR2 SYGVQD (reference sequence). The CDR3 has 15 amino acids. V was pared by 6 bases and J by 4 bases, with 15 bases between. This chain's CDR3 is CASSPAGRGTGELFF. CDR3 bases: TGCGCCAGCAGCCCGGCAGGGCGAGGCACCGGGGAGCTGTTTTTT.

This chain uses TRBV7-9 with TRBJ2-3; D gene uncertain. V gave up 1 base and J gave up 0 bases, with 5 bases separating them. This CDR3 has 14 amino acids. Germline V gene data show CDR1 as SEHNR and CDR2 as FQNEAQ (reference sequence). The CDR3 region has the DNA TGTGCCAGCAGCTTAGGCCAAAGCACAGATACGCAGTATTTT. It codes for CASSLGQSTDTQYF.